This TCR beta chain emerged from a study of shared clonotypes between healthy human individuals. Looked up from germline, CDR1 is GTSNPN and CDR2 is SVGIG (reference sequence). Trimming took off 0 bases at V and 11 bases at J, with 8 bases between the two ends. The CDR3 contains 11 residues. This clone was counted only a few times. It was at deep level that the assay was run. Produced via immunoSEQ multiplex PCR; TCRdb's table is partial and in-frame only. The repertoire includes under 1,100,000 clones, 70% to 80% of them detected once, and about 1.5% sits in the top ten. Donors, healthy HIV-negative adults, lacked recent acute infections or vaccinations.

The source of this sequence is a man between 18 and 35 years old in good health. This chain uses TRBV30 with TRBJ1-5; no firm D call. Sample: memory CD4+ T cells sorted from blood. Subset: CD45RA-negative fraction. The DNA of the CDR3 is TGTGCCTGGAGTGTAGAACAGTCCCAGCATTTT. The encoded protein is CAWSVEQSQHF.